The T cell receptor beta chain described here comes from a study of T cell clusters in autoimmune cytopenias. Regarding the study as a whole: Comparing secondary cytopenia with chronic lymphocytic leukemia showed no cluster-lack signature, apparently masked by lymphoma repertoire.

Comment on this clonotype: The antigen is unknown.

Each sample's input was around 250 ng genomic DNA, approximately 37,500 genome equivalents. TRB rearrangements were amplified by touch-down multiplex PCR with mixed TRB-A/B primers. TCRdb reworked the multiplex PCR reads into one entry per CDR3 protein, no DNA. This sample's table has roughly 3,100 distinct CDR3 sequences. Germline V gene lookup returns CDR1 MNHEY and CDR2 SVGEGT. This CDR3 comprises 16 residues. This TCR was sampled from a human donor with an autoimmune cytopenia or autoimmune hepatitis (not recorded which). This chain links TRBV6-2 or TRBV6-3 with TRBJ2-1; TCRdb's D call, TRBD1, is unchecked because there is no DNA. Material for sequencing was peripheral blood. CDR3 protein: CASSPPGTGFNNEQFF.